A single T cell receptor (beta chain) is shown here with its context. Its binding antigen is unknown. Per-nucleotide qualities are absent, and no much larger clonotype sits a single base away. This specimen belongs to a study of T-cell reconstitution after alpha-beta-depleted transplantation in children (dated by TCRdb to the mid-2010s). With respect to the entire study: Using TCR repertoire profiling, the study followed T-cell immune reconstitution in a quantitative way in children after TCRalphabeta/CD19-depleted allogeneic hematopoietic cell transplantation.

Library preparation used PCR. The reads were generated on an Illumina HiSeq 2500. To normalize quantification of the TCRbeta repertoire, the TCR libraries were built with molecular barcoding that relied on unique molecular identifiers. In TCRdb, the public reads were trimmed at Q25 with fastp and aligned with MiXCR, with productive beta chains retained. Every distinct CDR3 protein forms one entry, paired with its most common genes and DNA. The sample profile shows a few hundred thousand distinct CDR3 sequences; 10% of them were found once. The ten largest clonotypes hold less than 2.5% of the sample. This clonotype was sampled from a human donor who donated a stem cell graft to a child with acute lymphoblastic leukemia. The specimen comprised PBMCs from the stem cell graft donor, sampled from the stem cell graft.

The CDR3 loop reads CASSYSGGAGETQYF. The DNA sequence reads TGTGCCAGCAGTTACTCGGGTGGCGCGGGGGAGACCCAGTACTTC. The receptor chain draws on TRBV6-5 and TRBJ2-5; a tentative D call is TRBD2 (6 bases match). From the cysteine up to the phenylalanine, the CDR3 has a length of 15 residues. The entry retains the CDR3 DNA only, 45 bases that are in frame from base 1. V was cut back by 0 bases and J by 5 bases, leaving a gap of 13 bases between them. The germline V gene sets CDR1 to MNHEY and CDR2 to SVGAGI.